This T cell receptor (beta chain) derives from a study of cytomegalovirus exposure and HLA in healthy donors. Study findings and constraints: Cytomegalovirus association was listed for about 160 TCR beta chains. For presence/absence analyses, sequencing depth was assumed to be roughly uniform across donors. Confirmation was obtained in vitro that three CMV-associated chains are specific for CMV antigens.

This clone has only a few counts. Its antigen remains unknown. A junction boundary mismatches the germline segment, possibly from a read error. CDR1 and CDR2 from the germline V gene are SEHNR and FQNEAQ (reference sequence). There are 16 residues in the CDR3. Vbeta (60) and Jbeta (13) primers were used in the PCR. The repertoire was sequenced with immunoSEQ multiplex PCR; TCRdb's copy has only in-frame clones and lacks some. The profile shows hundreds of thousands of clones, over 65% of them singletons. Sequences were obtained from PBMCs. The gene calls are TRBV7-9 and TRBJ2-1, with D perhaps matching TRBD2 (6 bases). The sequence was obtained from a man aged 40-55 years in good health and CMV-seronegative. CDR3 nucleotide sequence: TGTTCCAGCAGCTCAACGGGGGATAGCTCCTACAATGAGCAGTTCTTC. As protein: CSSSSTGDSSYNEQFF.